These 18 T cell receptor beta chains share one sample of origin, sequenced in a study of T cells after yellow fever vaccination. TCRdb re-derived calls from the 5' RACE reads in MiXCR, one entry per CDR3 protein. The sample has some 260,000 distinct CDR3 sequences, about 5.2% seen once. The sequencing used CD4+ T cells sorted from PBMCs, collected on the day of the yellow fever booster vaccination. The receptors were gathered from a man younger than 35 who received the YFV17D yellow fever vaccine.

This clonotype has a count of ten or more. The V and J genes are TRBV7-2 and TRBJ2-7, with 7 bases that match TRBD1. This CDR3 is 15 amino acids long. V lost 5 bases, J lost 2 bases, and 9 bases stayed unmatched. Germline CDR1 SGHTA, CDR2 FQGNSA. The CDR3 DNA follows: TGTGCCAGCAGCCCAGAGAGACAGGGACCCTACGAGCAGTACTTC. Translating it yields CASSPERQGPYEQYF.

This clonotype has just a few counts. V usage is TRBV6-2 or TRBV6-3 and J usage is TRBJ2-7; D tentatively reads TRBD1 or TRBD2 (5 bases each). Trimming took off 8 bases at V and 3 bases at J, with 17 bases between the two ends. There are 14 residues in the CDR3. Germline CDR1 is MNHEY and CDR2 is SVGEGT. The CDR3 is CASGGSGKGYEQYF. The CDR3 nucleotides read TGTGCCAGCGGGGGATCGGGGAAAGGCTACGAGCAGTACTTC.

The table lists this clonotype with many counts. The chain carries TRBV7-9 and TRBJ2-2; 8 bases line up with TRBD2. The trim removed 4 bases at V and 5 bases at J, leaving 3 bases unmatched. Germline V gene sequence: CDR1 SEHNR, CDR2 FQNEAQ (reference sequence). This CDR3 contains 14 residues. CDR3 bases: TGTGCCAGCAGCTCGATAGCGGGGACCGGGGAGCTGTTTTTT. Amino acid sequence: CASSSIAGTGELFF.

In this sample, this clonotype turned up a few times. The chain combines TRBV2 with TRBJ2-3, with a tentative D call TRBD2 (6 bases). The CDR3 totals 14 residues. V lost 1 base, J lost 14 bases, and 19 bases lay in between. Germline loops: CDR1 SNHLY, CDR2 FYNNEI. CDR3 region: CASSEVAEVVGGYF. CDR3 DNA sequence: TGTGCCAGCAGTGAAGTCGCAGAAGTAGTGGGGGGGTATTTT.

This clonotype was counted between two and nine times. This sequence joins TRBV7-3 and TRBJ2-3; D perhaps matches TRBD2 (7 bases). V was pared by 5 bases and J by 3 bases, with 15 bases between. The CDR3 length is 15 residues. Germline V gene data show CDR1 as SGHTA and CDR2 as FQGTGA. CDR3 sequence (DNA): TGTGCCAGCAGCCCCCGGGGGGCCCGGACAGATACGCAGTATTTT. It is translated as CASSPRGARTDTQYF.

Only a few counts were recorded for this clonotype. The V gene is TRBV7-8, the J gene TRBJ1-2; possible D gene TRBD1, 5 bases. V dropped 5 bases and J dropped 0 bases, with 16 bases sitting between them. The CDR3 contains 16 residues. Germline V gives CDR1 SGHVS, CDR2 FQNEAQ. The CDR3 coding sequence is TGTGCCAGCAGCCCGGGTGGGACCCGAGCTAACTATGGCTACACCTTC. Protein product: CASSPGGTRANYGYTF.

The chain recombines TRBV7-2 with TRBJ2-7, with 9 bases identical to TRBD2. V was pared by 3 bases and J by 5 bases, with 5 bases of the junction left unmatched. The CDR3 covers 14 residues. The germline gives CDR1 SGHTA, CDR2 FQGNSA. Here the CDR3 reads CASSFAGGPHEQYF. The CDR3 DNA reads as TGTGCCAGCAGCTTTGCGGGGGGGCCCCACGAGCAGTACTTC. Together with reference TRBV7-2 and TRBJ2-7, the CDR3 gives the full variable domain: GAGVSQSPSNKVTEKGKDVELRCDPISGHTALYWYRQSLGQGLEFLIYFQGNSAPDKSGLPSDRFSAERTGGSVSTLTIQRTQQEDSAVYLCASSFAGGPHEQYFGPGTRLTVT.

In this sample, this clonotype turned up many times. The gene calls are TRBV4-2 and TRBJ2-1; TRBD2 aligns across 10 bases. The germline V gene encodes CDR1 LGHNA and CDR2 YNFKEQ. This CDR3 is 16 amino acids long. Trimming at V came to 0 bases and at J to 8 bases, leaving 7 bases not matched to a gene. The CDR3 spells CASSQETSGARDEQFF. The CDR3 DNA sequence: TGTGCCAGCAGCCAAGAAACTAGCGGGGCCCGGGATGAGCAGTTCTTC.

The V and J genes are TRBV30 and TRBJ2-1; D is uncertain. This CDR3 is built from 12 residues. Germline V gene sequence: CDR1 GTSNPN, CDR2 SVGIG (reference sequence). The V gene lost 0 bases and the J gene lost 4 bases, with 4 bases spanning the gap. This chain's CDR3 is CAWSVRYNEQFF. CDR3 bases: TGTGCCTGGAGTGTAAGATACAATGAGCAGTTCTTC.

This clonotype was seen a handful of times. The CDR3 nucleotides are TGTGCCAGCAGCCCCGGGGCTGGCAGGGGGAAAAACATTCAGTACTTC. It yields the protein CASSPGAGRGKNIQYF. The chain combines TRBV7-3 with TRBJ2-4; 7 positions agree with TRBD1. CDR1 SGHTA and CDR2 FQGTGA come from the germline V gene. The CDR3 spans 16 residues. Losses at the gene ends were 5 bases for V and 4 bases for J; bases not matched to a gene: 11.

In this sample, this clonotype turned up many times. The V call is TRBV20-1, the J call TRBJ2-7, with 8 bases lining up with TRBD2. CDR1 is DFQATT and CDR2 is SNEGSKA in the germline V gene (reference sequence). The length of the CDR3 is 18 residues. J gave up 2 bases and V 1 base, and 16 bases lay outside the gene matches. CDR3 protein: CSARAPRLAGADPYEQYV. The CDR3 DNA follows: TGCAGTGCTAGAGCCCCCAGGCTAGCGGGTGCTGATCCCTACGAGCAGTACGTC.

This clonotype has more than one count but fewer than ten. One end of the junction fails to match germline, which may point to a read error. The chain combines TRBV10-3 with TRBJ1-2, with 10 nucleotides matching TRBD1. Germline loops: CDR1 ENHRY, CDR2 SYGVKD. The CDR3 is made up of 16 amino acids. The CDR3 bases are TGTGCCACTTGCCCAACCAGGGACAGGGGAGGCTATGGCTACCCCTTC. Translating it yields CATCPTRDRGGYGYPF.

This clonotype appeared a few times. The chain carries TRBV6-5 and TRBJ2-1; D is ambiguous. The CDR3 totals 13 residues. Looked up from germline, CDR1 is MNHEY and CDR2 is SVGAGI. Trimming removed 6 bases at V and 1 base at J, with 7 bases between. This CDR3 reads CASSAGSYNEQFF. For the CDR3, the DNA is TGTGCCAGCAGCGCCGGGTCCTACAATGAGCAGTTCTTC.

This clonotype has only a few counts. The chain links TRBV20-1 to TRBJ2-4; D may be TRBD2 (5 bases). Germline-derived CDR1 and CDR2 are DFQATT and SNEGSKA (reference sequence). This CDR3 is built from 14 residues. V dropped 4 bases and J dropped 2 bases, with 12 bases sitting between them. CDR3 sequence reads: CSAKLTGTKNIQYF. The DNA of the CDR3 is TGCAGTGCTAAACTCACCGGGACCAAAAACATTCAGTACTTC.

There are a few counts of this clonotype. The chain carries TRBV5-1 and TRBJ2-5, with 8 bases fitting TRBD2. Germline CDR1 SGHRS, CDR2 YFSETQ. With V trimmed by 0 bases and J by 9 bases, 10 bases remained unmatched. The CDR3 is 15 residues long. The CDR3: CASSLEAGVHRAQYF. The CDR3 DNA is TGCGCCAGCAGCTTGGAAGCGGGGGTCCATAGGGCCCAGTACTTC.

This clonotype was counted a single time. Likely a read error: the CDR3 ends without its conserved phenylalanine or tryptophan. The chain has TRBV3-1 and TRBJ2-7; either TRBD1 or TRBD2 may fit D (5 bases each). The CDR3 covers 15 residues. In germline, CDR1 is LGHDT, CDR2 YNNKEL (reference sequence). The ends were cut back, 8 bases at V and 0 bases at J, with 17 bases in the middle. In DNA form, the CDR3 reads TGTGCCAGCGGACTTGGGCAGGGACGCTCCTACGAGCAGTACCTC. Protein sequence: CASGLGQGRSYEQYL.

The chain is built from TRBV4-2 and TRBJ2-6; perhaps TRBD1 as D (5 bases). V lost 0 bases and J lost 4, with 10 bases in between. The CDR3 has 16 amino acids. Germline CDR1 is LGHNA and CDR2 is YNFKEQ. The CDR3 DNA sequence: TGTGCCAGCAGCCAAGACAGGGCGCTAGGGGCCAACGTCCTGACTTTC. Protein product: CASSQDRALGANVLTF.

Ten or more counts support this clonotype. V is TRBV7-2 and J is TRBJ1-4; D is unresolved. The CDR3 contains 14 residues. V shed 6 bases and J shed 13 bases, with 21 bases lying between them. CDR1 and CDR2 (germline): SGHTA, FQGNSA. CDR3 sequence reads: CASRRQALMKRLFF. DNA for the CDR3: TGTGCCAGCAGGAGACAAGCTTTAATGAAAAGACTGTTTTTT.